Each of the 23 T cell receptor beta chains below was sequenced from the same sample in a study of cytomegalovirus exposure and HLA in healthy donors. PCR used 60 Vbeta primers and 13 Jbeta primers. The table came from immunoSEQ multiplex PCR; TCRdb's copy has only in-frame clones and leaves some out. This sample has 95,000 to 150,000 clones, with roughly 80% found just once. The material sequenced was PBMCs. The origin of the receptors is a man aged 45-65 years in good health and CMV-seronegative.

The CDR3 protein is CASSQTSDGYNEQFF. In nucleotides, the CDR3 is TGCGCCAGCAGCCAAACTAGCGACGGGTACAATGAGCAGTTCTTC. The rearrangement links TRBV4-3 to TRBJ2-1; 7 bases are a match to TRBD2. After removal of 2 bases from V and 4 bases from J, the junction contained 5 bases not matched to a gene. The CDR3 spans 15 residues. The germline V gene has CDR1 LGHNA and CDR2 YSLEER.

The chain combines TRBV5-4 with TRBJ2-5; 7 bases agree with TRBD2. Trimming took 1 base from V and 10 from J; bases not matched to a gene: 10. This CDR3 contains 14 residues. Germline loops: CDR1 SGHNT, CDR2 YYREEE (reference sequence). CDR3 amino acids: CASSLMGGSGNQYF. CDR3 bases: TGTGCCAGCAGCTTGATGGGGGGGAGTGGGAACCAGTACTTC.

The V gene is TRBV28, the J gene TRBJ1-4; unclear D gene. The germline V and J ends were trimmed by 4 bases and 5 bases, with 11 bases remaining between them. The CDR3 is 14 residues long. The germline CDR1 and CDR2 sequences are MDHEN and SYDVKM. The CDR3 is CASSWERRNEKLFF. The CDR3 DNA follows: TGTGCCAGCAGTTGGGAGAGAAGGAATGAAAAACTGTTTTTT.

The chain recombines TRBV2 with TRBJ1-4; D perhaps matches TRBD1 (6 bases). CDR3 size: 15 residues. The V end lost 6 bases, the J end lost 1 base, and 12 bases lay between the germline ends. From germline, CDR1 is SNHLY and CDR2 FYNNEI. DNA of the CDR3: TGTGCCAGCAGAGGGGGACGGTTAACTAATGAAAAACTGTTTTTT. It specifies CASRGGRLTNEKLFF.

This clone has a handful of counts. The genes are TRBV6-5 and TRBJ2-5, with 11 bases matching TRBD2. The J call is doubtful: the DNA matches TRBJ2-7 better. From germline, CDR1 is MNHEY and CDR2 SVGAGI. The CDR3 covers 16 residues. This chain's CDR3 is CASSSTSGGTIYEQYF. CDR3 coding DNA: TGTGCCAGCAGTTCTACTAGCGGGGGTACAATATACGAGCAGTACTTC.

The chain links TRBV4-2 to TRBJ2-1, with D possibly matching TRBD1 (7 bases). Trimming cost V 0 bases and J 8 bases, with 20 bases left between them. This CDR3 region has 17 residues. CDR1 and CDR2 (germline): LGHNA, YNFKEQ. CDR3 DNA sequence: TGTGCCAGCAGCCAAGATACTGCGGGACAGTGGATGGATGAGCAGTTCTTC. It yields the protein CASSQDTAGQWMDEQFF.

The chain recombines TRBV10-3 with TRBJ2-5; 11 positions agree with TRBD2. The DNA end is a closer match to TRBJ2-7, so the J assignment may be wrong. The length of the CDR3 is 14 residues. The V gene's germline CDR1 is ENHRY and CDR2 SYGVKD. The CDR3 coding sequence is TGTGCCACCTCCGGGACTAGCGGACTTTACGAGCAGTACTTC. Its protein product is CATSGTSGLYEQYF.

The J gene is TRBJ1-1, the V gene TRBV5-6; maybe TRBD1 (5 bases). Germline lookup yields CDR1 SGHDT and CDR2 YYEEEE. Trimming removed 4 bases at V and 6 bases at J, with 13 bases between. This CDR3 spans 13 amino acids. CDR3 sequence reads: CASSTGGVSEAFF. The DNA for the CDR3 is TGTGCCAGCAGCACCGGGGGGGTTTCTGAAGCTTTCTTT.

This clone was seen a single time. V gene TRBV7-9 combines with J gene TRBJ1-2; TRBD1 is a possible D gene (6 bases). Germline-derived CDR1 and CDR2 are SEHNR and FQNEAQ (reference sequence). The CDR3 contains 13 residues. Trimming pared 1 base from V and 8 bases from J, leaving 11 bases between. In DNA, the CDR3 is TGTGCCAGCAGCTTAGGGACGCAGGGGGGCTACACCTTC. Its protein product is CASSLGTQGGYTF. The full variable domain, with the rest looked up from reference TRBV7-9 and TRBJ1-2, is DTGVSQNPRHKITKRGQNVTFRCDPISEHNRLYWYRQTLGQGPEFLTYFQNEAQLEKSRLLSDRFSAERPKGSFSTLEIQRTEQGDSAMYLCASSLGTQGGYTFGSGTRLTVV.

CDR3 in amino acids: CASGERGSYEQYF. CDR3 in DNA: TGTGCCAGCGGCGAGAGAGGTTCCTACGAGCAGTACTTC. The rearrangement joins TRBV7-9 to TRBJ2-5; D unclear. Near its end, the DNA agrees better with TRBJ2-7, so the J call may be wrong. The germline gives CDR1 SEHNR, CDR2 FQNEAQ (reference sequence). CDR3 length equals 13 residues.

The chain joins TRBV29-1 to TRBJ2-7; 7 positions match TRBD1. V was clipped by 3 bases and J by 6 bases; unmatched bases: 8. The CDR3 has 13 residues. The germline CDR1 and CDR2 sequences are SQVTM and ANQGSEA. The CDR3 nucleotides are TGCAGCGTTGATTTAGGGGGCAGAAGCGAGCAGTACTTC. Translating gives CSVDLGGRSEQYF.

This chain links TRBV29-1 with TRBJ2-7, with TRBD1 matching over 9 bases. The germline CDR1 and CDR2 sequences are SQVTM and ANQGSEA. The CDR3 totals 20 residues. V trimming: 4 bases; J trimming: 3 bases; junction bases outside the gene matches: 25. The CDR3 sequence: CSVGTGAPGLQIGMDYEQYF. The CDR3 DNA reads TGCAGCGTTGGGACAGGGGCCCCGGGACTTCAAATCGGTATGGACTACGAGCAGTACTTC.

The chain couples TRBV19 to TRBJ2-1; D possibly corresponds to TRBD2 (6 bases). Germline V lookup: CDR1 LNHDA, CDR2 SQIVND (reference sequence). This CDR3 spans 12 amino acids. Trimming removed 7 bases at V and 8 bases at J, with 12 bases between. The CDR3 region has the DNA TGTGCCAGTAAAGGCGGGACGGATGAGCAGTTCTTC. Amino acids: CASKGGTDEQFF.

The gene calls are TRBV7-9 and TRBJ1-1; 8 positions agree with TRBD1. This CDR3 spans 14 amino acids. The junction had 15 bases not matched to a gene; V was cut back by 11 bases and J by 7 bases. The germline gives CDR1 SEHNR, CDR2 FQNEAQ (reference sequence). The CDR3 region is CAPQGTGGGGEAFF. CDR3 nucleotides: TGTGCCCCCCAAGGGACAGGCGGAGGGGGTGAAGCTTTCTTT.

CDR3 sequence reads: CSATDNQSYTF. For the CDR3, the DNA is TGCAGTGCCACCGACAATCAAAGCTACACCTTC. The rearrangement joins TRBV20-1 to TRBJ1-2, with no clear D. The CDR3 covers 11 residues. Trimming left V 6 bases short and J 9 bases short, with 14 bases between. The V gene's germline CDR1 is DFQATT and CDR2 SNEGSKA (reference sequence).

In nucleotides, the CDR3 is TGTGCCAGCAGCCCCCGACAGGGGGCTTCCTACGAGCAGTACTTC. It yields the protein CASSPRQGASYEQYF. This rearrangement joins TRBV7-6 to TRBJ2-7, with 10 bases that match TRBD1. The J segment lost 1 base and the V segment lost 5 bases, leaving 5 bases of the junction unmatched. The CDR3 consists of 15 residues. Germline loops: CDR1 SGHVS, CDR2 FNYEAQ. Based on the CDR3 plus reference TRBV7-6 and TRBJ2-7, the full variable domain is GAGVSQSPRYKVTKRGQDVALRCDPISGHVSLYWYRQALGQGPEFLTYFNYEAQQDKSGLPNDRFSAERPEGSISTLTIQRTEQRDSAMYRCASSPRQGASYEQYFGPGTRLTVT.

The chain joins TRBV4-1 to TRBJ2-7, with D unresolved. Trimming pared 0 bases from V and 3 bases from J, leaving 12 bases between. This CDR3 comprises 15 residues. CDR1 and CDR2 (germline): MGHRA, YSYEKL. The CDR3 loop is CASSQDLGKSYEQYF. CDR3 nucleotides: TGCGCCAGCAGCCAAGATCTGGGCAAGAGCTACGAGCAGTACTTC.

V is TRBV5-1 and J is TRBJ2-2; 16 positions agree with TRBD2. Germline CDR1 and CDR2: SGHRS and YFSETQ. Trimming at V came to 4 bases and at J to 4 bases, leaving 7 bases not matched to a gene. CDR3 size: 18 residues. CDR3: CASSSGTSGRAVTGELFF. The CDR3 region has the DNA TGCGCCAGCAGCAGCGGGACTAGCGGGAGGGCCGTCACCGGGGAGCTGTTTTTT.

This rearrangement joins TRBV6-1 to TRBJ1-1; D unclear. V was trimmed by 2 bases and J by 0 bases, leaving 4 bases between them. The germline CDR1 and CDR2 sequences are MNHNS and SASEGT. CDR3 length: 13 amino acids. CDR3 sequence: CASSELMNTEAFF. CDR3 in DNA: TGTGCCAGCAGTGAACTAATGAACACTGAAGCTTTCTTT.

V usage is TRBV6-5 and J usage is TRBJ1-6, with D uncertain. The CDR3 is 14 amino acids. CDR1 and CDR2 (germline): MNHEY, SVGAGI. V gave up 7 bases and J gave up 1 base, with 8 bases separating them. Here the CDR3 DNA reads TGTGCCAGCAAGAGGGAATCCTATAATTCACCCCTCCACTTT. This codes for CASKRESYNSPLHF.

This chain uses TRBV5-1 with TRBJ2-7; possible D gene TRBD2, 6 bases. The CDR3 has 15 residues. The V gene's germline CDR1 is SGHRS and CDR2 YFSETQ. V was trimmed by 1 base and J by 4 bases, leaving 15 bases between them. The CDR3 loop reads CASSLFGGDGYEQYF. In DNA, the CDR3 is TGCGCCAGCAGCTTGTTTGGAGGGGATGGGTACGAGCAGTACTTC. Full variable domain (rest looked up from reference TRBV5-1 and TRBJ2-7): KAGVTQTPRYLIKTRGQQVTLSCSPISGHRSVSWYQQTPGQGLQFLFEYFSETQRNKGNFPGRFSGRQFSNSRSEMNVSTLELGDSALYLCASSLFGGDGYEQYFGPGTRLTVT.

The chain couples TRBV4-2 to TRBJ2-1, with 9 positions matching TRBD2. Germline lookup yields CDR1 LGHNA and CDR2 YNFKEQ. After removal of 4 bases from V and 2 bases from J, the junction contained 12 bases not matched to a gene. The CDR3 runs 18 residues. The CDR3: CASSRQGASGITYNEQFF. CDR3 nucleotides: TGTGCCAGCAGCCGCCAAGGCGCTAGCGGGATTACCTACAATGAGCAGTTCTTC.

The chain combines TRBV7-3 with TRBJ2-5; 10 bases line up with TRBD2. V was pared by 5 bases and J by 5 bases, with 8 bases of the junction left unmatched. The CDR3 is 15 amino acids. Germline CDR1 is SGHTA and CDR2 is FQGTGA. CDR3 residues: CASSRSGGEGETQYF. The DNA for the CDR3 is TGTGCCAGCAGCCGGAGCGGGGGGGAGGGGGAGACCCAGTACTTC.